The 21 T cell receptor beta chains in this list originate from one sample, sequenced in a study of CD8 T cells in Susac syndrome. cDNA came from about 0.5 to 1 ug RNA primed by random hexamers. TCRdb used MiXCR to reprocess the immunoSEQ multiplex PCR reads, holding one entry per CDR3 protein. This sample yields about 150,000 distinct CDR3 sequences, of which approximately 95% are seen a single time; roughly 0.16% belongs to the top ten. Input material: CD4+ T cells from PBMCs. The source of these receptors is a human donor with Susac syndrome.

This clonotype occurred a few times. The genes are TRBV6-2 or TRBV6-3 and TRBJ2-3; 12 positions agree with TRBD2. J lost 2 bases, V lost 0 bases, and 3 bases had no gene match. Germline lookup yields CDR1 MNHEY and CDR2 SVGEGT. This CDR3 contains 17 residues. The DNA for the CDR3 is TGTGCCAGCAGTTACTCGACTAGCGGGGGCCCCACAGATACGCAGTATTTT. This gives the protein CASSYSTSGGPTDTQYF.

This chain joins TRBV29-1 and TRBJ2-1; D possibly matches TRBD1 or TRBD2 (6 bases each). The CDR3 consists of 15 residues. The germline CDR1 and CDR2 sequences are SQVTM and ANQGSEA. The V and J ends lost 1 base and 3 bases respectively, with 13 bases between them. Here the CDR3 reads CSVEVEGGYYNEQFF. The DNA of the CDR3 is TGCAGCGTTGAAGTGGAGGGGGGTTACTACAATGAGCAGTTCTTC.

This clonotype was recorded a few times. V and J are TRBV12-3 or TRBV12-4 and TRBJ2-7; no firm D call. The CDR3 runs 11 residues. V was pared by 2 bases and J by 7 bases, with 6 bases between. CDR3 loop: CASSLLGEQYF. As DNA, the CDR3 is TGTGCCAGCAGTTTATTGGGAGAGCAGTACTTC.

The rearrangement uses TRBV7-9 and TRBJ1-1; D gene uncertain. CDR1 is SEHNR and CDR2 is FQNEAQ in the germline V gene (reference sequence). V lost 0 bases, J lost 0 bases, and 5 bases lay in between. The CDR3 loop spans 14 amino acids. The CDR3 nucleotides read TGTGCCAGCAGCTTAGCATCGGTGAACACTGAAGCTTTCTTT. Its protein is CASSLASVNTEAFF.

This rearrangement joins TRBV25-1 to TRBJ1-2; D call uncertain. Germline CDR1 and CDR2: MGHDK and SYGVNS. This CDR3 is built from 8 residues. CDR3 region: CVPYGYTF. Here the CDR3 DNA reads TGTGTCCCCTATGGCTACACCTTC.

The V and J genes are TRBV9 and TRBJ2-3; D possibly corresponds to TRBD2 (5 bases). This CDR3 comprises 14 residues. The germline gives CDR1 SGDLS, CDR2 YYNGEE. V was cut by 3 bases and J by 1 base, with 9 bases left in between. CDR3 in DNA: TGTGCCAGCAGCGCTGGAGGCCGCACAGATACGCAGTATTTT. Its protein product is CASSAGGRTDTQYF.

In this sample, this clonotype turned up once. The gene calls are TRBV5-1 and TRBJ2-5, with D possibly TRBD2 on 6 matching bases. V lost 3 bases and J 3 bases, leaving 15 bases between the germline ends. Germline loops: CDR1 SGHRS, CDR2 YFSETQ. The CDR3 spans 15 residues. This chain's CDR3 is CASSSNRGGKETQYF. The CDR3 DNA is TGCGCCAGCAGCTCAAATAGGGGCGGGAAAGAGACCCAGTACTTC.

This sequence joins TRBV23-1 and TRBJ1-6, with D uncertain. TRBV23-1 is known as an ORF, though its function is uncertain. Trimming stripped 1 base from V and 1 base from J, with 14 bases between. This CDR3 comprises 18 residues. CDR3 nucleotide sequence: TGCGCCAGCAGTCAATACTCCTGTGCAGGATCCTATAATTCACCCCTCCACTTT. This encodes CASSQYSCAGSYNSPLHF.

This rearrangement joins TRBV12-3 or TRBV12-4 to TRBJ2-6; D is unresolved. The CDR3 has 16 amino acids. V was cut by 6 bases and J by 0 bases, with 12 bases left in between. CDR3 in DNA: TGTGCCAGCAGACACGGACGGAACTCTGGGGCCAACGTCCTGACTTTC. Translated: CASRHGRNSGANVLTF.

This clonotype was counted a single time. The chain uses TRBV13 and TRBJ1-2; D not resolved. CDR3 size: 13 residues. Germline values: CDR1 PRHDT, CDR2 FYEKMQ (reference sequence). V gave up 4 bases and J gave up 5 bases, with 11 bases separating them. The CDR3 sequence is CASSSVGRYGYTF. CDR3 nucleotides: TGTGCCAGCAGCTCTGTAGGACGGTATGGCTACACCTTC.

The genes are TRBV5-4 and TRBJ1-2; weak D call: TRBD1 (6 bases). V was shortened by 4 bases and J by 2 bases, with 9 bases between the two germline ends. The CDR3 spans 13 residues. Germline V gene sequence: CDR1 SGHNT, CDR2 YYREEE (reference sequence). Written as DNA, the CDR3 is TGTGCCAGCAGCGAGGACAGAAACTATGGCTACACCTTC. Its translation is CASSEDRNYGYTF.

The chain has TRBV2 and TRBJ2-5; D call uncertain. Germline V lookup: CDR1 SNHLY, CDR2 FYNNEI. CDR3 length: 13 residues. V lost 9 bases and J 0 bases, leaving 11 bases between the germline ends. CDR3 protein: CASSILYQETQYF. CDR3 DNA: TGTGCCAGTTCGATCTTATACCAAGAGACCCAGTACTTC.

The rearrangement uses TRBV11-2 and TRBJ2-1; TRBD1 agrees at 10 bases. V lost 6 bases and J lost 7; bases outside the gene matches: 18. There are 18 residues in the CDR3. Germline V gene data show CDR1 as SGHAT and CDR2 as FQNNGV. Written as DNA, the CDR3 is TGTGCCAGCAGACGGGGACAGGGGAGTTTTCGGGCACAGAATGAGCAGTTCTTC. It is translated as CASRRGQGSFRAQNEQFF.

This clonotype was counted once. The chain links TRBV19 to TRBJ1-2; unclear D gene. This CDR3 has 15 amino acids. In germline, CDR1 is LNHDA, CDR2 SQIVND (reference sequence). The V end was cut by 4 bases, the J end by 8 bases, with 20 bases between. The CDR3 coding sequence is TGTGCCAGTAGTAAAGGGAGGACCCACTATGACGGCTACACCTTC. Its protein product is CASSKGRTHYDGYTF.

The sample holds a few counts of this clonotype. The rearrangement links TRBV9 to TRBJ2-1; D gene unclear. V lost 0 bases and J 9 bases, leaving 4 bases between the germline ends. The length of the CDR3 is 11 residues. Germline CDR1 and CDR2: SGDLS and YYNGEE. Here the CDR3 DNA reads TGTGCCAGCAGCGTAGGAGCTGAGCAGTTCTTC. Residues: CASSVGAEQFF.

The chain combines TRBV20-1 with TRBJ2-4; D gene unclear. This CDR3 contains 13 residues. Per germline, CDR1 DFQATT and CDR2 SNEGSKA (reference sequence). V was cut by 5 bases and J by 5 bases, with 13 bases left in between. CDR3 DNA: TGCAGTGCTGGTGACAACAGCCAAAACATTCAGTACTTC. Its translation: CSAGDNSQNIQYF.

Only one count was recorded for this clonotype. The V call is TRBV6-2 or TRBV6-3, the J call TRBJ2-2; TRBD1 agrees at 10 bases. This CDR3 is 17 amino acids long. The germline V gene encodes CDR1 MNHEY and CDR2 SVGEGT. V dropped 8 bases and J dropped 0; count of bases not matched to a gene: 9. CDR3 protein: CASETGGLDSNTGELFF. The DNA of the CDR3 is TGTGCCAGCGAGACAGGGGGCCTGGACTCGAACACCGGGGAGCTGTTTTTT.

This clonotype was observed a single time. This chain links TRBV9 with TRBJ2-1; D not resolved. The germline CDR1 and CDR2 sequences are SGDLS and YYNGEE. The V end lost 5 bases, the J end lost 0 bases, and 12 bases lay between the germline ends. This CDR3 contains 15 residues. DNA of the CDR3: TGTGCCAGCAGTCCGGGTGAGAGCTCCTACAATGAGCAGTTCTTC. Translating it yields CASSPGESSYNEQFF.

The genes are TRBV15 and TRBJ2-1, with TRBD1 matching over 7 bases. The ends lost 5 bases at V and 5 bases at J; junction bases unmatched: 9. The germline V gene encodes CDR1 LNHNV and CDR2 YYDKDF (reference sequence). CDR3 length: 15 amino acids. This CDR3 reads CATSSDRLFDNEQFF. CDR3 DNA: TGTGCCACCAGCTCGGACAGGTTGTTTGACAATGAGCAGTTCTTC.

This clonotype was seen once. This chain joins TRBV4-3 and TRBJ2-7, with TRBD2 as a possible D gene (6 bases). The V gene lost 2 bases and the J gene lost 1 base, with 21 bases spanning the gap. The CDR3 has 18 residues. The germline gives CDR1 LGHNA, CDR2 YSLEER. CDR3 protein: CASSQRRRLVKKSYEQYF. The CDR3 coding sequence is TGCGCCAGCAGCCAACGGCGGCGACTAGTAAAAAAGTCCTACGAGCAGTACTTC.

A single count supports this clonotype. The chain combines TRBV20-1 with TRBJ2-1; 16 bases map to TRBD2. V was pared by 6 bases and J by 5 bases, with 1 base of the junction left unmatched. Germline V gene sequence: CDR1 DFQATT, CDR2 SNEGSKA (reference sequence). The CDR3 extends over 14 amino acids. In nucleotides, the CDR3 is TGCAGTGCCGGGACTAGCGGGGGGGACAATGAGCAGTTCTTC. Amino acid sequence: CSAGTSGGDNEQFF.